The clone carrying this T cell receptor (beta chain) was picked up many times. Its antigen remains unknown. Unique molecular identifiers featured in how the TCRbeta library was prepared. TCRdb analysed the PCR reads with MiXCR anew, one entry per CDR3 protein. The sample has some 600,000 distinct CDR3 sequences; 10% to 15% are singletons. Trimming took 1 base from V and 5 from J, leaving 2 bases between them. The CDR3 is 11 residues long. CDR1 is MNHEY, CDR2 SVGAGI, per germline. This sample is drawn from a study of T-cell reconstitution after alpha-beta-depleted transplantation in children. Study-level findings and limits: When one year had passed after transplant, most T-cell counts and diversity came from newly produced T cells. Surviving recipient T cells and thymic progenitors underlay high day-60 TCRbeta diversity in some patients. Roughly two months post-transplant, alpha-beta T cells reportedly originated from several hundred graft clones that had expanded.

The clonotype originates from a male patient between 10 and 17 years old who had a stem cell transplant for acute myeloid leukemia, so the T cells may come from the graft donor. This sample comprised PBMCs, mostly from graft donor cells, obtained 360 days after TCRalphabeta/CD19-depleted stem cell transplant. The chain is built from TRBV6-5 and TRBJ2-5; no reliable D call. The CDR3 sequence: CASSYFETQYF. Written as DNA, the CDR3 is TGTGCCAGCAGTTACTTCGAGACCCAGTACTTC.